This is a list of T cell receptor beta chains from one sample in a study of human T cells and chemical hapten exposure. MiXCR was run by TCRdb on the RACE reads, yielding one entry per CDR3 protein. The table lists about 350,000 distinct CDR3 sequences, approximately 5.8% of them singletons. Specimen: whole blood, collected in connection with sensitization to the hapten diphenylcyclopropenone (DPC). All receptors derive from a woman aged 18 to 35 with alopecia areata. Some clones in this sample may be carry-over from other donors' samples. The CDR3 runs from the conserved cysteine through the conserved F or W. The D gene is left open where the match is weak. The size of a clone is reported for some rows only, either as once, few or many, or as a class for expanded clones.

abundance: many
v_gene: TRBV6-2/TRBV6-3
j_gene: TRBJ2-3
d_gene: .
CDR3nt: TGTGCCAGCCGGGACCAACGCACAGATACGCAGTATTTT
CDR3aa: CASRDQRTDTQYF

abundance: few
v_gene: TRBV5-1
j_gene: TRBJ2-3
d_gene: TRBD1
CDR3nt: TGCGCCAGCAGCTTCATCCGGGACAGGGCTGATACGCAGTATTTT
CDR3aa: CASSFIRDRADTQYF

abundance: .
v_gene: TRBV7-7
j_gene: TRBJ2-1
d_gene: .
CDR3nt: TGTGCTAGCAGCTTAAATTGGGGCGGAGGCGATGAGCAGTTCTTC
CDR3aa: CASSLNWGGGDEQFF

abundance: many
v_gene: TRBV20-1
j_gene: TRBJ1-1
d_gene: .
CDR3nt: TGCAGTGCTAGCTCTACTCGCGAAGCTTTCTTT
CDR3aa: CSASSTREAFF

abundance: many
v_gene: TRBV6-5
j_gene: TRBJ2-6
d_gene: .
CDR3nt: TGTGCCAGCAGTTATCAGGGGACCGGGGCCAACGTCCTGACTTTC
CDR3aa: CASSYQGTGANVLTF

abundance: few
v_gene: TRBV9
j_gene: TRBJ2-7
d_gene: .
CDR3nt: TGTGCCAGCAACCCGGAAGGAAGCCGACACGAGCAGTACTTC
CDR3aa: CASNPEGSRHEQYF

abundance: few
v_gene: TRBV3-1
j_gene: TRBJ2-7
d_gene: .
CDR3nt: TGTGCCAGCAGCCAAGCTCTAGCGTACCCCTACGAGCAGTACTTC
CDR3aa: CASSQALAYPYEQYF

abundance: few
v_gene: TRBV14
j_gene: TRBJ1-2
d_gene: TRBD1
CDR3nt: TGTGCCAGCAGCCCACAGGGGGAATATGGCTACACCTTC
CDR3aa: CASSPQGEYGYTF

abundance: few
v_gene: TRBV12-3/TRBV12-4
j_gene: TRBJ2-7
d_gene: .
CDR3nt: TGTGCCAGCAGTTCCGTGAAGACAGTCGGGTTGGAGCAGTACTTC
CDR3aa: CASSSVKTVGLEQYF

abundance: few
v_gene: TRBV4-1
j_gene: TRBJ2-1
d_gene: TRBD1
CDR3nt: TGCGCCAGCAGCCACCTCCTGACAGGGCCAGCCTACAATGAGCAGTTCTTC
CDR3aa: CASSHLLTGPAYNEQFF

abundance: few
v_gene: TRBV5-6
j_gene: TRBJ2-3
d_gene: TRBD1
CDR3nt: TGTGCCAGCAGCTTAACGGACCGGCACAGGGGCGATACGCAGTATTTT
CDR3aa: CASSLTDRHRGDTQYF

abundance: many
v_gene: TRBV6-1
j_gene: TRBJ2-3
d_gene: .
CDR3nt: TGTGCCAGCAGTGAAGGCAGCTCCACAGATACGCAGTATTTT
CDR3aa: CASSEGSSTDTQYF

abundance: .
v_gene: TRBV6-6
j_gene: TRBJ1-5
d_gene: .
CDR3nt: TGTGCCAGCAGTGTTACAGGGCGGCAGCCCCAGCATTTT
CDR3aa: CASSVTGRQPQHF

abundance: .
v_gene: TRBV10-3
j_gene: TRBJ1-4
d_gene: .
CDR3nt: TGTGCCATCTGGAAACTGTTTTTT
CDR3aa: CAIWKLFF

abundance: .
v_gene: TRBV5-8
j_gene: TRBJ2-3
d_gene: TRBD1
CDR3nt: TGTGCCAGCAGCTGGCCAAGACAGGGGCTTCTCACAGATACGCAGTATTTT
CDR3aa: CASSWPRQGLLTDTQYF

abundance: many
v_gene: TRBV6-5
j_gene: TRBJ1-1
d_gene: .
CDR3nt: TGTGCCAGCAGTACCCAGAACATGAACACTGAAGCTTTCTTT
CDR3aa: CASSTQNMNTEAFF

abundance: .
v_gene: TRBV19
j_gene: TRBJ1-1
d_gene: .
CDR3nt: TGTGCCAGTAGTATGGGCGACACTGAAGCTTTCTTT
CDR3aa: CASSMGDTEAFF

abundance: .
v_gene: TRBV20-1
j_gene: TRBJ1-5
d_gene: TRBD1
CDR3nt: TGCAGTGCGCCGACAGGGTGGAGCAATCAGCCCCAGCATTTT
CDR3aa: CSAPTGWSNQPQHF

abundance: .
v_gene: TRBV18
j_gene: TRBJ2-7
d_gene: .
CDR3nt: TGTGCCAGCTCACCTCACGAGTCCTACGAGCAGTACTTC
CDR3aa: CASSPHESYEQYF

abundance: .
v_gene: TRBV4-2
j_gene: TRBJ1-1
d_gene: .
CDR3nt: TGTGCCAGCAGCCAAGGGGAAGGGGAGGGCACTGAAGCTTTCTTT
CDR3aa: CASSQGEGEGTEAFF